This T cell receptor beta chain was recovered during a study of T-cell reconstitution after alpha-beta-depleted transplantation in children. This clonotype showed up just a few times. Antigen unknown. The study, taken as a whole, reports: There were reportedly several hundred expanded graft clones from which alpha-beta T cells came about two months after transplant. Day-60 TCRbeta diversity that was high in some patients was derived from surviving recipient T cells and thymic progenitors.

TCRbeta library construction was performed incorporating unique molecular identifiers. TCRdb independently ran MiXCR on the PCR reads; one entry per CDR3 protein. The table lists roughly 100,000 distinct CDR3 sequences, around 7% of them singletons. The germline V gene has CDR1 LGHNA and CDR2 YSLEER. V was trimmed by 0 bases and J by 9 bases, leaving 15 bases between them. The CDR3 contains 15 residues. The chain recombines TRBV4-3 with TRBJ2-1; D is uncertain. The sequencing here drew on PBMCs, taken before TCRalphabeta/CD19-depleted stem cell transplant. This sequence originates from a boy aged 2 to 10 with acute lymphoblastic leukemia, due to receive a stem cell transplant. The CDR3 DNA reads TGCGCCAGCAGCCAAGATCGAGGCCCCTGGGGTGAGCAGTTCTTC. This codes for CASSQDRGPWGEQFF.